What follows are 12 T cell receptor beta chains derived from one specimen sequenced in a study of blood T cell repertoires in COVID-19 (dated by TCRdb to the early 2020s). The method behind the library was the immunoSEQ multiplex PCR assay. Here the immuneACCESS table is served through TCRdb, limited to in-frame sequences with V and J called. Missing clones are a known gap in these copies; in checked studies unresolved V genes cover under half, and the rest lacks a known reason. The sample yields over 130,000 clones; less than 85% were counted once. The ten largest clonotypes hold 1.5% to 2% of the sample. Material for sequencing was PBMCs or T cells enriched from blood (not recorded which). These receptor sequences come from a woman younger than 30 who had been exposed to COVID-19.

The V and J genes are TRBV30 and TRBJ1-5; possible D gene TRBD1, 5 bases. The CDR3 sequence is 13 residues long. Trimming removed 5 bases at V and 0 bases at J, with 8 bases between. In germline, CDR1 is GTSNPN, CDR2 SVGIG (reference sequence). CDR3 loop: CAWEQGSNQPQHF. CDR3 DNA: TGTGCCTGGGAGCAGGGTAGCAATCAGCCCCAGCATTTT.

The J gene is TRBJ2-2, the V gene TRBV19; D unresolved. This CDR3 contains 15 residues. V lost 1 base and J 3 bases, leaving 9 bases between the germline ends. Germline-derived CDR1 and CDR2 are LNHDA and SQIVND (reference sequence). The CDR3 DNA is TGTGCCAGTAGTATAGTTGGGCAATACACCGGGGAGCTGTTTTTT. Amino acid sequence: CASSIVGQYTGELFF.

This chain links TRBV19 with TRBJ1-4; a possible D gene is TRBD1 (6 bases). CDR1 is LNHDA and CDR2 is SQIVND in the germline V gene (reference sequence). The CDR3 length is 15 residues. Trimming removed 0 bases at V and 10 bases at J, with 15 bases between. For the CDR3, the DNA is TGTGCCAGTAGTATAGATCTGGGGGGGGCCCGAAAACTGTTTTTT. Amino acid sequence: CASSIDLGGARKLFF.

This chain joins TRBV7-6 and TRBJ1-2; 8 positions match TRBD1. V gave up 3 bases and J gave up 7 bases; unmatched junction bases: 7. Looked up from germline, CDR1 is SGHVS and CDR2 is FNYEAQ. This CDR3 region has 14 residues. The chain's CDR3 is CASSLSGGASGYTF. The DNA of the CDR3 is TGTGCCAGCAGCTTGTCAGGGGGCGCATCTGGCTACACCTTC.

This rearrangement joins TRBV12-3 or TRBV12-4 to TRBJ1-2, with D possibly being TRBD1 (6 bases). Trimming took 5 bases from V and 4 from J, leaving 11 bases between them. This CDR3 region has 13 residues. The CDR3 loop reads CASSPDSLYGYTF. The CDR3, as DNA: TGTGCCAGCAGTCCGGACAGCCTCTATGGCTACACCTTC.

V gene TRBV7-9 combines with J gene TRBJ2-7; D perhaps matches TRBD1 (5 bases). This CDR3 region has 14 residues. The V end lost 5 bases, the J end lost 6 bases, and 17 bases lay between the germline ends. Germline CDR1 reads SEHNR; CDR2 reads FQNEAQ (reference sequence). This chain's CDR3 is CASSPAAGWGEQYF. As DNA, the CDR3 is TGTGCCAGCAGCCCCGCGGCAGGGTGGGGCGAGCAGTACTTC. Using reference TRBV7-9 and TRBJ2-7 for the parts outside the CDR3, the full variable domain is DTGVSQNPRHKITKRGQNVTFRCDPISEHNRLYWYRQTLGQGPEFLTYFQNEAQLEKSRLLSDRFSAERPKGSFSTLEIQRTEQGDSAMYLCASSPAAGWGEQYFGPGTRLTVT.

This rearrangement joins TRBV19 to TRBJ2-7; 8 positions agree with TRBD1. This CDR3 region has 15 residues. V trimming: 4 bases; J trimming: 4 bases; junction bases outside the gene matches: 9. Per germline, CDR1 LNHDA and CDR2 SQIVND (reference sequence). The CDR3: CASSKHDRGGYEQYF. The CDR3, as DNA: TGTGCCAGTAGTAAACACGACAGGGGCGGATACGAGCAGTACTTC.

The chain has TRBV28 and TRBJ1-5, with a weak D call TRBD1 (6 bases). Germline CDR1 and CDR2: MDHEN and SYDVKM. This CDR3 has 13 residues. V was pared by 8 bases and J by 9 bases, with 17 bases between. CDR3 protein: CASRSGGRGPQHF. CDR3 coding DNA: TGTGCCAGCCGCTCCGGGGGGCGCGGGCCCCAGCATTTT.

The gene calls are TRBV27 and TRBJ2-5; D uncertain. V lost 3 bases, J lost 5 bases, and 10 bases lay in between. The germline CDR1 and CDR2 sequences are MNHEY and SMNVEV (reference sequence). The CDR3 contains 13 residues. The CDR3 sequence is CASSLWAQETQYF. CDR3 coding DNA: TGTGCCAGCAGTTTGTGGGCACAGGAGACCCAGTACTTC.

This clone was seen only a few times. The chain couples TRBV7-9 to TRBJ2-7, with 11 bases that match TRBD2. Germline V gene sequence: CDR1 SEHNR, CDR2 FQNEAQ (reference sequence). Trimming at V came to 1 base and at J to 3 bases, leaving 14 bases not matched to a gene. The CDR3 contains 19 residues. For the CDR3, the DNA is TGTGCCAGCAGCTTAGGTTCGGCAACACTAGCGGGAGAGTTCTACGAGCAGTACTTC. Translation gives CASSLGSATLAGEFYEQYF.

The chain has TRBV6-5 and TRBJ2-3; TRBD2 is a possible D gene (6 bases). The CDR3 covers 15 residues. V gave up 2 bases and J gave up 2 bases, with 11 bases separating them. The germline gives CDR1 MNHEY, CDR2 SVGAGI. The CDR3 sequence: CASSYRAGNTDTQYF. CDR3 nucleotides: TGTGCCAGCAGTTACCGAGCGGGTAACACAGATACGCAGTATTTT.

This clone came up a few times. The J gene is TRBJ1-2, the V gene TRBV20-1, with D possibly matching TRBD1 (6 bases). The CDR3 has 13 amino acids. The germline V gene encodes CDR1 DFQATT and CDR2 SNEGSKA (reference sequence). V was trimmed by 3 bases and J by 7 bases, leaving 15 bases between them. CDR3 in amino acids: CSASSGRGRGYTF. The CDR3 coding sequence is TGCAGTGCTAGTTCAGGCAGGGGCCGTGGCTACACCTTC.